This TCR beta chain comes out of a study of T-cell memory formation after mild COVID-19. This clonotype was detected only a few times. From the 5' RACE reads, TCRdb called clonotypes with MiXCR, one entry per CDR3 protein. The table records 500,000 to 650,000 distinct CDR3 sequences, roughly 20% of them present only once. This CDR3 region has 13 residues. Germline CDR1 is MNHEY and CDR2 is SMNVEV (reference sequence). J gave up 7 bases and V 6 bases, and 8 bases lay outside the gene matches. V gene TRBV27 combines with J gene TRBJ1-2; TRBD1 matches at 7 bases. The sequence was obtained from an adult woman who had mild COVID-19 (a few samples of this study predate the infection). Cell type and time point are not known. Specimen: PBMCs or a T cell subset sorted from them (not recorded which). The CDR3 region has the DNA TGTGCCAGCAGCCTCGGACAGGATCGTGGCTACACCTTC. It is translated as CASSLGQDRGYTF.